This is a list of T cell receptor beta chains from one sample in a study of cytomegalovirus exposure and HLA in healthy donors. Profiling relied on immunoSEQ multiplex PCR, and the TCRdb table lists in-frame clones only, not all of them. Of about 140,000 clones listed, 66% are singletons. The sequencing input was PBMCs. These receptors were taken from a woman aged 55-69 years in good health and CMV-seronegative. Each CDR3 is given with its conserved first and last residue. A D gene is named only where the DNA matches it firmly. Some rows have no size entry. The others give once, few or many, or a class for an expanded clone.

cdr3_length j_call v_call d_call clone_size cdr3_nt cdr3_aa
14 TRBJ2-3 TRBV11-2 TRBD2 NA TGTGCCAGCAGCTTATTAAGCGGGAAAGATACGCAGTATTTT CASSLLSGKDTQYF
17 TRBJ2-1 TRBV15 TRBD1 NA TGTGCCACCAGCAGGTTAACCGGGACAGGGGAATTCAATGAGCAGTTCTTC CATSRLTGTGEFNEQFF
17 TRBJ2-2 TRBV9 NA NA TGTGCCAGCAGCGGAGGTAGGAACACCGGGGACACCGGGGAGCTGTTTTTT CASSGGRNTGDTGELFF
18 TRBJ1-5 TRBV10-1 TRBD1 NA TGCGCCAGCAGTGAGTCGATTTTGGACAGGGTGTTGGATCAGCCCCAGCATTTT CASSESILDRVLDQPQHF
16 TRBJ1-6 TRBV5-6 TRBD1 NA TGTGCCAGCAGCTTCATGACAGGGGCTAATAATTCACCCCTCCACTTT CASSFMTGANNSPLHF
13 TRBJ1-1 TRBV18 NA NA TGTGCCAGCTCCCCGGGTAGCATCACTGAAGCTTTCTTT CASSPGSITEAFF
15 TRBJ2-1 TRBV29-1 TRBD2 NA TGCAGCGTTGATTCAGCGGGGGGCTCCTACAATGAGCAGTTCTTC CSVDSAGGSYNEQFF
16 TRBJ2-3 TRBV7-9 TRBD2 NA TGTTCCAGCAGCCGAGGGACTAGCCGTAGCACAGATACGCAGTATTTT CSSSRGTSRSTDTQYF
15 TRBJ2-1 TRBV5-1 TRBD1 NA TGCGCCAGCAGCTTGTTACAGGGGGCCGATAATGAGCAGTTCTTC CASSLLQGADNEQFF
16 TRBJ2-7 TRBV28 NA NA TGTGCCAGCAGTTCGCCAACCTCAACGGGCTCCTACGAGCAGTACTTC CASSSPTSTGSYEQYF
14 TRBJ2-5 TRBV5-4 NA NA TGTGCCAGCAGCCACCGCAGGGGCCAAGAGACCCAGTACTTC CASSHRRGQETQYF
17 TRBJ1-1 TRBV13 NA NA TGTGCCAGCAGCTTACGGGTCGGGGGGCAGGGCAACACTGAAGCTTTCTTT CASSLRVGGQGNTEAFF
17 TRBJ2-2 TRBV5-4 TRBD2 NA TGTGCCAGCAGCCCCTCGGGGACTAGCGGAGCTACCGGGGAGCTGTTTTTT CASSPSGTSGATGELFF
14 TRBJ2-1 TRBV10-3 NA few TGTGCCATCGAAACGACAGGAAACTACAATGAGCAGTTCTTC CAIETTGNYNEQFF
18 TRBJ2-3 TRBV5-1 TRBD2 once TGCGCCAGCAGCCCCCCCCAGACTAGCGAAACCCGATACGGTACGCAGTATTTT CASSPPQTSETRYGTQYF
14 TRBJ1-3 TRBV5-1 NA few TGCGCCAGCAGCTTGGACAGGGTTGGAAACACCATATATTTT CASSLDRVGNTIYF
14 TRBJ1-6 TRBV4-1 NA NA TGCGCCAGCAGCCAAGATCCCGGGGTTTCACCCCTCCACTTT CASSQDPGVSPLHF
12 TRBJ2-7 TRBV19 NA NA TGTGCCACCGCCGGGTCCCCCTACGAGCAGTACTTC CATAGSPYEQYF
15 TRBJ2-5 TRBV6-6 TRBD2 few TGTGCTGCAAAGGCGGGAGGCGGGATAATGGAGACCCAGTACTTC CAAKAGGGIMETQYF
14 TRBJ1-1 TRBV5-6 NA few TGTGCCAGCAGCTTGGCACGGGGAAACACTGAAGCTTTCTTT CASSLARGNTEAFF
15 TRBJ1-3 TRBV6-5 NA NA TGTGCCAGCAGTTCCCAGGGAAACTCTGGAAACACCATATATTTT CASSSQGNSGNTIYF
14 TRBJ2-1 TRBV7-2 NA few TGTGCCAGCAGCTTATCCGGCTCCTACAATGAGCAGTTCTTC CASSLSGSYNEQFF
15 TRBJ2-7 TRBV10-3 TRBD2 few TGTGCCATCAGTGAGTCGAGACTAGCGGGGAGCGAGCAGTACTTC CAISESRLAGSEQYF
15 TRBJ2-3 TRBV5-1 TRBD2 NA TGCGCCAGCAGTGTGACTAGCGGTGGGCCAGATACGCAGTATTTT CASSVTSGGPDTQYF
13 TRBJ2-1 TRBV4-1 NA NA TGCGCCAGCAGCCAAGATGGGCGGGGTGAGCAGTTCTTC CASSQDGRGEQFF
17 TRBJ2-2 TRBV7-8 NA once TGTGCCAGCAGCCCCTACCGACACACCTTAAGGACCGGGGAGCTGTTTTTT CASSPYRHTLRTGELFF
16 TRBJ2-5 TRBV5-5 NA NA TGTGCCAGCAGCCAAGCCTGGGACTTTAAGGCGGAGACCCAGTACTTC CASSQAWDFKAETQYF
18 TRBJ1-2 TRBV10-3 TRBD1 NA TGTGCCATCAGTGAGTCGAAGGGAGGACAGGCGGGCCTTTATGGCTACACCTTC CAISESKGGQAGLYGYTF
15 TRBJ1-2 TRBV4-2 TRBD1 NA TGTGCCAGCAGCCCCGGGACAGGGCTCCACTATGGCTACACCTTC CASSPGTGLHYGYTF
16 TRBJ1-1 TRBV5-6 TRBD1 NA TGTGCCAGCAGCGGGGACAGGGGGCTTGCTGGCACTGAAGCTTTCTTT CASSGDRGLAGTEAFF
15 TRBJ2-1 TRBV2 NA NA TGTGCCAGCAAGAAACCGGGGGAGTCCTACAATGAGCAGTTCTTC CASKKPGESYNEQFF
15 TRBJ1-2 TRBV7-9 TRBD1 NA TGTGCCAGCAGCTCCGGACAGGGGGTGGACTATGGCTACACCTTC CASSSGQGVDYGYTF
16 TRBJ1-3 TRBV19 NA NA TGTGCCAGTAGCCCTACCCTACTGAGCTCTGGAAACACCATATATTTT CASSPTLLSSGNTIYF
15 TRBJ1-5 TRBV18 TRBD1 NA TGTGCCAGCTCACGAGGGACAGGGAAAGATCAGCCCCAGCATTTT CASSRGTGKDQPQHF
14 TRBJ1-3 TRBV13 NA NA TGTGCCAGCAGCTTCAGAAGCTCTGGAAACACCATATATTTT CASSFRSSGNTIYF
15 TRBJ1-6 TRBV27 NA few TGTGCCAGCAGTAGACTACAGGGCCCAAATTCACCCCTCCACTTT CASSRLQGPNSPLHF
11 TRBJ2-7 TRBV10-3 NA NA TGTGCCATCAGGGGGGGCTACGAGCAGTACTTC CAIRGGYEQYF
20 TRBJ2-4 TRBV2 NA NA TGTGCCAGCAGTGAAGATCTGGGGGCGTCATATTACGGGCCCAAAAACATTCAGTACTTC CASSEDLGASYYGPKNIQYF
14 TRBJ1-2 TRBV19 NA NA TGTGCCAGTAGTATGGGGCGACCCCCTGAGGGCTACACCTTC CASSMGRPPEGYTF
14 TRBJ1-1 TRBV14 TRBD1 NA TGTGCCAGCAGCCGGGAGACAGGGTCCACTGAAGCTTTCTTT CASSRETGSTEAFF
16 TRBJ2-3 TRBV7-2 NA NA TGTGCCAGCAGCTTATGGGGGGGGGCCCAGGCCGATACGCAGTATTTT CASSLWGGAQADTQYF
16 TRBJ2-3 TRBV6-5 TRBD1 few TGTGCCAGCAGTTACTCTGGACAGGGGGGCACAGATACGCAGTATTTT CASSYSGQGGTDTQYF
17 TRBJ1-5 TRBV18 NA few TGTGCCAGCTCCTCATTACCCCAAGGGGCAAGCAATCAGCCCCAGCATTTT CASSSLPQGASNQPQHF
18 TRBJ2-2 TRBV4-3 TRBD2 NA TGCGCCAGCAGCCAAGGGACTCCTAGCGGGAGCAACACCGGGGAGCTGTTTTTT CASSQGTPSGSNTGELFF
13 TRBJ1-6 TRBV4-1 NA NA TGCGCCAGCAGCCAAGTAAACCAGACACCCCTCCACTTT CASSQVNQTPLHF
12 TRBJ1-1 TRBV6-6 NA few TGTGCCAGCAGTTACGTCCAACAAGAAGCTTTCTTT CASSYVQQEAFF
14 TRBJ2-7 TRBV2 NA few TGTGCCAGCAGTGGACACCCGTGGGCCTACGAGCAGTACTTC CASSGHPWAYEQYF
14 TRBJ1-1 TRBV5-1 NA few TGCGCCAGCAGCCCGTCTGCGGGGACCACTGAAGCTTTCTTT CASSPSAGTTEAFF
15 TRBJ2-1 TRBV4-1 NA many TGCGCCAGCAGCCAAGCCCTGGGACTTGGCAATGAGCAGTTCTTC CASSQALGLGNEQFF
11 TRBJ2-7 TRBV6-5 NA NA TGTGCCAGCAGTTACCTCTTGAGTACTTACTTC CASSYLLSTYF